One T cell receptor beta chain is described in this entry. The antigen is undetermined. The germline gives CDR1 LGHNA, CDR2 YSLEER. V shed 4 bases and J shed 8 bases, with 14 bases lying between them. The CDR3 has 13 amino acids. The data were obtained in a study of T cell repertoires in cytomegalovirus infection. Study as a whole: Signatures in public TCR beta sequences pointed to both CMV infection and matching HLA type.

Study conclusions and caveats: HLA-C-restricted CMV-specific TCR beta clonotypes were dominant in the ex vivo response. Totalled public TCR beta family frequency picked out people who carried CMV plus the relevant HLA.

Using its own MiXCR run on the reads, TCRdb lists one record per CDR3 protein. This table has hundreds of thousands of distinct CDR3 sequences, 9.5% appearing once. The source of this sequence is a human donor in good health (CMV status not recorded). Some clones in this sample may be carry-over from other donors' samples. Sequencing input: PBMCs. J is TRBJ1-1 and V is TRBV4-3; no clear D. CDR3 sequence: CASSPSPATEAFF. Here the CDR3 DNA reads TGCGCCAGCAGCCCCTCACCCGCCACCGAAGCTTTCTTT.